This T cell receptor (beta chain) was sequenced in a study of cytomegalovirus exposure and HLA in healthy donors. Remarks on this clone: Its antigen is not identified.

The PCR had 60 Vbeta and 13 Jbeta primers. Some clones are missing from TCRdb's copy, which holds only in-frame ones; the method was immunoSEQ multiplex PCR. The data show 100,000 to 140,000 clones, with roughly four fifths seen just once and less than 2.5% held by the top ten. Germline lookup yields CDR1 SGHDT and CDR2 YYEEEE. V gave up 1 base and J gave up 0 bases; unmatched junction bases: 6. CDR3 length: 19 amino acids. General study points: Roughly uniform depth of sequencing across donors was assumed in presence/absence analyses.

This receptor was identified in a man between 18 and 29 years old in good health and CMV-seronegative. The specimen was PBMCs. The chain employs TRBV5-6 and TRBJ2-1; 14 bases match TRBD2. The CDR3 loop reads CASSLLGTSGGRSYNEQFF. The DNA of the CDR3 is TGTGCCAGCAGCTTGTTAGGGACTAGCGGGGGCCGCTCCTACAATGAGCAGTTCTTC.